This T cell receptor (beta chain) was captured by sequencing in a study of CD8 T cells in Susac syndrome. TEMRA cells were FACS-enriched, and CD8+ and CD4+ T cells were isolated negatively. Germline-derived CDR1 and CDR2 are MDHEN and SYDVKM. CDR3 size: 17 residues. V was pared by 5 bases and J by 4 bases, with 20 bases between. An amount of RNA that ranged from about 0.45 to 1 ug was reverse transcribed with random hexamers. TCRdb reprocessed the immunoSEQ multiplex PCR reads with MiXCR, giving one entry per CDR3 protein. This sample yields some 200,000 distinct CDR3 sequences, of which around 96% are seen a single time; 0.085% to 0.11% belongs to the top ten.

The sequencing input was CD4+ T cells from PBMCs. The receptor comes from a human donor in good health. The chain has TRBV28 and TRBJ2-2; TRBD2 is a possible D gene (5 bases). CDR3 DNA: TGTGCCAGCAGTACTTTGGGTGGGAGAGGGAGCACCGGGGAGCTGTTTTTT. The encoded protein is CASSTLGGRGSTGELFF.